The 2 T cell receptor beta chains below come from one sample, sequenced in a study of T cell responses to AZD1222 COVID-19 vaccine. The method was immunoSEQ multiplex PCR; TCRdb's version includes in-frame clones alone and lacks a portion of them. The table shows 150,000 to 200,000 clones, with just over 85% occurring only once. Material: peripheral blood, obtained 28 days after the second AZD1222 dose. Receptors were obtained from an adult who received the AZD1222 COVID-19 vaccine.

This chain links TRBV11-2 with TRBJ2-3; 11 nucleotides align to TRBD2. Germline V gene data show CDR1 as SGHAT and CDR2 as FQNNGV. The CDR3 covers 17 residues. With 5 bases clipped from V and 7 bases from J, the junction kept 14 bases outside the gene matches. The CDR3 region is CASSRLAGTSGPNTQYF. CDR3 DNA sequence: TGTGCCAGCAGCCGTCTCGCCGGGACTAGCGGCCCTAATACGCAGTATTTT.

The chain joins TRBV11-2 to TRBJ2-5; D not resolved. Looked up from germline, CDR1 is SGHAT and CDR2 is FQNNGV. Deletions cut 1 base from V and 1 base from J, with 4 bases between. The CDR3 totals 13 residues. The DNA for the CDR3 is TGTGCCAGCAGCTTAGGTTCCCAAGAGACCCAGTACTTC. It yields the protein CASSLGSQETQYF.